A single sample is the source of the 25 T cell receptor beta chains below, sequenced in a study of cytomegalovirus exposure and HLA in healthy donors. 13 Jbeta primers and 60 Vbeta primers were used for the PCR. Produced via immunoSEQ multiplex PCR; TCRdb's table is partial and in-frame only. The sample includes under 150,000 clones, approximately 79% of them seen just once. The sequenced material came from PBMCs. These TCRs come from a woman in her forties or fifties in good health and CMV-seropositive.

The CDR3 nucleotides are TGCGCCAGCACACTCGGCACAGATACGCAGTATTTT. Protein sequence: CASTLGTDTQYF. This rearrangement joins TRBV5-1 to TRBJ2-3; no firm D call. The germline gives CDR1 SGHRS, CDR2 YFSETQ. Trimming took 6 bases from V and 1 from J, leaving 6 bases between them. The CDR3 is 12 residues long.

This chain joins TRBV2 and TRBJ1-5; the match to TRBD1 covers 8 bases. With 6 bases clipped from V and 6 bases from J, the junction kept 7 bases outside the gene matches. Germline V lookup: CDR1 SNHLY, CDR2 FYNNEI. The CDR3 loop spans 14 amino acids. CDR3 sequence: CASSQQTGAQPQHF. DNA of the CDR3: TGTGCCAGCAGCCAACAGACAGGGGCTCAGCCCCAGCATTTT.

The J gene is TRBJ1-6, the V gene TRBV29-1; D perhaps matches TRBD1 (5 bases). The CDR3 has 13 residues. Trimming stripped 5 bases from V and 7 bases from J, with 12 bases between. Germline lookup yields CDR1 SQVTM and CDR2 ANQGSEA. The CDR3 spells CSVRRGENSPLHF. The CDR3 bases are TGCAGCGTTCGGCGGGGCGAAAATTCACCCCTCCACTTT. The full variable domain, rest sourced from reference TRBV29-1 and TRBJ1-6, is SAVISQKPSRDICQRGTSLTIQCQVDSQVTMMFWYRQQPGQSLTLIATANQGSEATYESGFVIDKFPISRPNLTFSTLTVSNMSPEDSSIYLCSVRRGENSPLHFGNGTRLTVT.

The table lists this clone with a few counts. V is TRBV25-1 and J is TRBJ1-2; the D is unclear. Looked up from germline, CDR1 is MGHDK and CDR2 is SYGVNS. This CDR3 contains 16 residues. Trimming stripped 1 base from V and 7 bases from J, with 19 bases between. Here the CDR3 DNA reads TGTGCCAGCAGTGAATGGGATCCCGGGTCCCGGGGTGGCTACACCTTC. Translation: CASSEWDPGSRGGYTF.

This clone has a handful of counts. The chain combines TRBV7-9 with TRBJ1-3, with 8 positions matching TRBD1. V gave up 3 bases and J gave up 4 bases; unmatched junction bases: 8. Per germline, CDR1 SEHNR and CDR2 FQNEAQ (reference sequence). The CDR3 length is 16 residues. The DNA of the CDR3 is TGTGCCAGCAGCTTCACTCAGGGGGCGCGAGGAAACACCATATATTTT. It encodes CASSFTQGARGNTIYF.

This clone was counted between two and nine times. This chain connects TRBV11-2 to TRBJ2-1, with 9 bases lining up with TRBD1. V shed 9 bases and J 6 bases; nucleotides not matched to a gene: 6. This CDR3 spans 13 amino acids. Germline CDR1 reads SGHAT; CDR2 reads FQNNGV. CDR3 bases: TGTGCCAGTGAGGACAGGGGACCCAATGAGCAGTTCTTC. It is translated as CASEDRGPNEQFF.

As DNA, the CDR3 is TGTGCCAGCAGGTCTTCTGACAGGAGGACCTACGAGCAGTACTTC. Protein sequence: CASRSSDRRTYEQYF. The chain combines TRBV28 with TRBJ2-5; possibly TRBD1 for D (6 bases). The J call may not be correct, given that the DNA end is closer to TRBJ2-7. CDR1 and CDR2 (germline): MDHEN, SYDVKM. The CDR3 spans 15 residues.

The chain carries TRBV7-2 and TRBJ2-3, with TRBD2 matching 7 bases. Germline V gives CDR1 SGHTA, CDR2 FQGNSA. V trimming: 5 bases; J trimming: 4 bases; junction bases outside the gene matches: 3. The CDR3 spans 13 residues. The CDR3 DNA reads TGTGCCAGCAGCCGGGACTACCCAGATACGCAGTATTTT. Encoded protein: CASSRDYPDTQYF. Drawing the rest from reference TRBV7-2 and TRBJ2-3, the complete variable domain is GAGVSQSPSNKVTEKGKDVELRCDPISGHTALYWYRQSLGQGLEFLIYFQGNSAPDKSGLPSDRFSAERTGGSVSTLTIQRTQQEDSAVYLCASSRDYPDTQYFGPGTRLTVL.

The V gene is TRBV5-6, the J gene TRBJ2-7; 10 bases map to TRBD1. The CDR3 consists of 17 residues. Germline lookup yields CDR1 SGHDT and CDR2 YYEEEE. With 3 bases clipped from V and 2 bases from J, the junction kept 11 bases outside the gene matches. The CDR3 region has the DNA TGTGCCAGCAGCTGGGCGGGACAGGGGATTATTACCTACGAGCAGTACTTC. Amino acids: CASSWAGQGIITYEQYF.

The chain carries TRBV7-2 and TRBJ1-4; D gene ambiguous. The V and J ends lost 1 base and 4 bases respectively, with 7 bases between them. CDR1 SGHTA and CDR2 FQGNSA come from the germline V gene. The CDR3 runs 14 residues. The CDR3, as DNA: TGTGCCAGCAGCTTAGGGCTGATTAATGAAAAACTGTTTTTT. Its translation is CASSLGLINEKLFF.

V usage is TRBV5-1 and J usage is TRBJ1-6, with D possibly TRBD1 on 6 matching bases. Trimming left V 3 bases short and J 2 bases short, with 12 bases between. Per the germline V gene, CDR1 is SGHRS and CDR2 is YFSETQ. This CDR3 has 16 amino acids. The DNA of the CDR3 is TGCGCCAGCAGCTCACAGGGAAGCGCCTATAATTCACCCCTCCACTTT. This gives the protein CASSSQGSAYNSPLHF.

This clone has only a few counts. The chain uses TRBV5-1 and TRBJ2-1, with TRBD2 identical over 7 bases. Trimming removed 1 base from V and 2 bases from J; junction bases left unmatched: 3. Germline-derived CDR1 and CDR2 are SGHRS and YFSETQ. The CDR3 covers 15 residues. The CDR3 nucleotides read TGCGCCAGCAGCTTGAGCGGGAAAGCCTACAATGAGCAGTTCTTC. Translating it yields CASSLSGKAYNEQFF.

The chain uses TRBV7-2 and TRBJ2-1, with D tentatively TRBD1 (5 bases). The V gene's germline CDR1 is SGHTA and CDR2 FQGNSA. The CDR3 totals 18 residues. V was clipped by 1 base and J by 6 bases, with 22 bases between them. The CDR3 DNA sequence: TGTGCCAGCAGCTTAGTCCCTGGTGCCGGGCGTCAGGGCAATGAGCAGTTCTTC. Its translation is CASSLVPGAGRQGNEQFF. The whole variable domain, remainder taken from reference TRBV7-2 and TRBJ2-1, is GAGVSQSPSNKVTEKGKDVELRCDPISGHTALYWYRQSLGQGLEFLIYFQGNSAPDKSGLPSDRFSAERTGGSVSTLTIQRTQQEDSAVYLCASSLVPGAGRQGNEQFFGPGTRLTVL.

This clone was counted once. The chain joins TRBV27 to TRBJ2-1; TRBD1 agrees at 9 bases. V lost 7 bases to trimming and J lost 4 bases; unmatched junction nucleotides: 14. This CDR3 is built from 17 residues. Germline lookup yields CDR1 MNHEY and CDR2 SMNVEV (reference sequence). The CDR3 nucleotides read TGTGCCAGCACTTCCCCGGGACAGGGATCCCCTTACAATGAGCAGTTCTTC. Its translation is CASTSPGQGSPYNEQFF.

The CDR3 loop is CASSINTEAFF. The CDR3 bases are TGTGCCAGTAGTATTAATACTGAAGCTTTCTTT. The genes are TRBV19 and TRBJ1-1; D uncertain. Germline CDR1 LNHDA, CDR2 SQIVND (reference sequence). Deletions cut 3 bases from V and 5 bases from J, with 4 bases between. This CDR3 spans 11 amino acids.

The V call is TRBV7-3, the J call TRBJ2-1, with 12 bases aligning to TRBD2. Looked up from germline, CDR1 is SGHTA and CDR2 is FQGTGA. The CDR3 has 16 residues. V was pared by 5 bases and J by 9 bases, with 11 bases of the junction left unmatched. DNA of the CDR3: TGTGCCAGCAGCCTAGCCCCTAGCGGGGGGGCTCGTGAGCAGTTCTTC. Protein: CASSLAPSGGAREQFF.

The chain carries TRBV9 and TRBJ1-5; weak D call: TRBD1 (5 bases). Germline lookup yields CDR1 SGDLS and CDR2 YYNGEE. The ends were cut back, 4 bases at V and 5 bases at J, with 25 bases in the middle. This CDR3 has 18 amino acids. CDR3 DNA: TGTGCCAGCAGCACGAGAGAGGCCGAGTGGGGGACTTATCAGCCCCAGCATTTT. It specifies CASSTREAEWGTYQPQHF.

Remarks on this clone: Distinct nucleotide sequences in the sample also encode this CDR3. V is TRBV7-2 and J is TRBJ2-3; no reliable D call. Germline V gene data show CDR1 as SGHTA and CDR2 as FQGNSA. Trimming cost V 3 bases and J 3 bases, with 4 bases left between them. This CDR3 has 12 residues. CDR3 DNA sequence: TGTGCCAGCAGCTTTAGTACAGATACGCAGTATTTT. Its protein is CASSFSTDTQYF.

The rearrangement joins TRBV5-1 to TRBJ1-1, with D uncertain. The CDR3 loop spans 13 amino acids. Per the germline V gene, CDR1 is SGHRS and CDR2 is YFSETQ. Trimming cost V 4 bases and J 3 bases, with 10 bases left between them. CDR3 loop: CASSPDWDTEAFF. The CDR3 nucleotides are TGCGCCAGCAGCCCGGACTGGGACACTGAAGCTTTCTTT.

The chain has TRBV28 and TRBJ1-1; D perhaps matches TRBD1 (6 bases). Germline V lookup: CDR1 MDHEN, CDR2 SYDVKM. This CDR3 has 15 residues. V was trimmed by 5 bases and J by 4 bases, leaving 17 bases between them. DNA for the CDR3: TGTGCCAGCAGTCCCCGTCGGGGGGCCGGCACTGAAGCTTTCTTT. Translating gives CASSPRRGAGTEAFF.

This chain links TRBV2 with TRBJ2-7; 10 bases line up with TRBD1. Germline loops: CDR1 SNHLY, CDR2 FYNNEI. The length of the CDR3 is 15 residues. V gave up 5 bases and J gave up 6 bases; unmatched junction bases: 10. CDR3 sequence: CASSFRQGAIGEQYF. CDR3 bases: TGTGCCAGCAGTTTCCGACAGGGGGCGATTGGCGAGCAGTACTTC.

This clone was seen more than once but under ten times. The chain carries TRBV7-9 and TRBJ2-5, with D perhaps matching TRBD2 (5 bases). This CDR3 comprises 15 residues. Trimming stripped 11 bases from V and 2 bases from J, with 21 bases between. Germline-derived CDR1 and CDR2 are SEHNR and FQNEAQ (reference sequence). The CDR3 bases are TGTGCCTGGATTAGTCGGGGTCTGCGACAAGAGACCCAGTACTTC. It translates to CAWISRGLRQETQYF.

The chain links TRBV5-1 to TRBJ2-2; 9 bases match TRBD2. V shed 5 bases and J 1 base; nucleotides not matched to a gene: 3. This CDR3 contains 15 residues. Germline CDR1 and CDR2: SGHRS and YFSETQ. In DNA, the CDR3 is TGCGCCAGCAGAGTTAGCGGGGGGAACACCGGGGAGCTGTTTTTT. Translating it yields CASRVSGGNTGELFF.

V gene TRBV19 combines with J gene TRBJ2-7; 9 bases agree with TRBD1. The germline V gene encodes CDR1 LNHDA and CDR2 SQIVND (reference sequence). After removal of 6 bases from V and 2 bases from J, the junction contained 8 bases not matched to a gene. The CDR3 runs to 15 residues. The CDR3: CASSLQGAGTYEQYF. The CDR3, as DNA: TGTGCCAGTAGCCTACAGGGGGCGGGGACCTACGAGCAGTACTTC.

This clone was observed a handful of times. V and J are TRBV29-1 and TRBJ2-1, with unresolved D. V was clipped by 7 bases and J by 13 bases, with 17 bases between them. Germline CDR1 is SQVTM and CDR2 is ANQGSEA. The CDR3 runs 11 residues. DNA for the CDR3: TGCAGCGCTTCTATGTCCCGCACCCAGTTCTTC. Protein: CSASMSRTQFF.